This passage covers 30 T cell receptor beta chains from one sample sequenced in a study of T cell changes during pregnancy in multiple sclerosis. The repertoire was sequenced with immunoSEQ multiplex PCR; TCRdb's copy has only in-frame clones and lacks some. The sample has over 30,000 clones, 90% to 95% seen once. The sequenced sample was CD4+ T cells from peripheral blood mononuclear cells, obtained in the third trimester of pregnancy. All receptors come from a female donor with multiple sclerosis, enrolled in a pregnancy study.

This clone has a single count. This chain joins TRBV4-1 and TRBJ1-4, with D possibly being TRBD1 (5 bases). Germline V gives CDR1 MGHRA, CDR2 YSYEKL. With 1 base removed from V and 0 bases from J, the gap between germline ends came to 9 bases. The CDR3 is made up of 16 amino acids. CDR3 nucleotides: TGCGCCAGCAGCCAAGCAAGACAGCCAACTAATGAAAAACTGTTTTTT. Residues: CASSQARQPTNEKLFF.

The chain employs TRBV6-5 and TRBJ1-1, with D possibly TRBD1 on 5 matching bases. The CDR3 covers 13 residues. With 6 bases removed from V and 4 bases from J, the gap between germline ends came to 12 bases. Germline CDR1 is MNHEY and CDR2 is SVGAGI. Written as DNA, the CDR3 is TGTGCCAGCAGGGGGCCTCTTGGCACTGAAGCTTTCTTT. Its translation: CASRGPLGTEAFF.

This chain links TRBV5-1 with TRBJ2-3, with D possibly being TRBD2 (6 bases). Trimming took off 3 bases at V and 0 bases at J, with 8 bases between the two ends. This CDR3 is built from 14 residues. Per germline, CDR1 SGHRS and CDR2 YFSETQ. DNA for the CDR3: TGCGCCAGCAGCTCTGCGGGGAGCACAGATACGCAGTATTTT. Protein product: CASSSAGSTDTQYF.

CDR3 DNA sequence: TGTGCCAGCAATAACCCTGCGAATGAGCAGTTCTTC. Translated, it gives CASNNPANEQFF. V gene TRBV6-6 combines with J gene TRBJ2-1; no firm D call. Trimming stripped 7 bases from V and 7 bases from J, with 11 bases between. This CDR3 contains 12 residues. Germline lookup yields CDR1 MNHNY and CDR2 SVGAGI (reference sequence).

The chain recombines TRBV15 with TRBJ1-5; 7 bases map to TRBD1. CDR1 is LNHNV, CDR2 YYDKDF, per germline (reference sequence). This CDR3 is 15 amino acids long. The V and J ends lost 4 bases and 2 bases, in that order; junction bases with no gene match: 5. CDR3 sequence (DNA): TGTGCCACCAGCATAGACAGGGCGGGCAATCAGCCCCAGCATTTT. Encoded protein: CATSIDRAGNQPQHF.

The chain is built from TRBV7-2 and TRBJ1-4, with D uncertain. The CDR3 length is 14 residues. The germline gives CDR1 SGHTA, CDR2 FQGNSA. V lost 1 base to trimming and J lost 0 bases, with 3 bases between them. CDR3 loop: CASSLVTTNEKLFF. In DNA form, the CDR3 reads TGTGCCAGCAGCTTAGTCACAACTAATGAAAAACTGTTTTTT.

This clone was detected only a few times. The chain is built from TRBV28 and TRBJ1-2; the D is unclear. The CDR3 contains 12 residues. Germline CDR1 and CDR2: MDHEN and SYDVKM. V was trimmed by 10 bases and J by 2 bases, leaving 11 bases between them. CDR3 nucleotides: TGTGCCACACAAGTCTCGAACTATGGCTACACCTTC. This encodes CATQVSNYGYTF.

J is TRBJ1-2 and V is TRBV19; no clear D gene. The germline V gene has CDR1 LNHDA and CDR2 SQIVND (reference sequence). The germline V and J ends were trimmed by 0 bases and 4 bases, with 18 bases remaining between them. CDR3 length: 17 amino acids. The CDR3 spells CASSIDGRSINLYGYTF. The CDR3 region has the DNA TGTGCCAGTAGTATAGACGGCAGGTCCATTAACCTCTATGGCTACACCTTC.

The genes are TRBV29-1 and TRBJ2-7, with D maybe TRBD2 (6 bases). The CDR3 spans 14 residues. V dropped 2 bases and J dropped 5 bases, with 16 bases sitting between them. Germline V CDR1 and CDR2: SQVTM, ANQGSEA. The DNA for the CDR3 is TGCAGCGTTGAAACGGCTTCGAGGGAGGACGAGCAGTACTTC. Protein sequence: CSVETASREDEQYF.

CDR3 sequence: CASSLSSGIDNEQFF. DNA of the CDR3: TGCGCCAGCAGCCTGAGTAGCGGGATAGACAATGAGCAGTTCTTC. The J gene is TRBJ2-1, the V gene TRBV5-1; TRBD2 matches at 8 bases. CDR3 length equals 15 residues. The germline gives CDR1 SGHRS, CDR2 YFSETQ. Trimming took 4 bases from V and 5 from J; bases not matched to a gene: 8.

J is TRBJ2-3 and V is TRBV5-1, with 7 bases aligning to TRBD2. The germline CDR1 and CDR2 sequences are SGHRS and YFSETQ. There are 14 residues in the CDR3. The V and J ends lost 7 bases and 0 bases, in that order; junction bases with no gene match: 5. Written as DNA, the CDR3 is TGCGCCAGCGTGCGCGGGGGAAGCACAGATACGCAGTATTTT. This codes for CASVRGGSTDTQYF.

The chain links TRBV6-1 to TRBJ2-3; the match to TRBD1 covers 7 bases. CDR1 is MNHNS, CDR2 SASEGT, per germline. V shed 5 bases, J shed 2 bases, and the junction held 7 bases outside the gene matches. The CDR3 length is 15 residues. The CDR3 DNA sequence: TGTGCCAGCAGTCGACAGGGATCGAACACAGATACGCAGTATTTT. Translating gives CASSRQGSNTDTQYF.

The table lists this clone with a few counts. J is TRBJ1-1 and V is TRBV30; perhaps TRBD1 as D (5 bases). Trimming removed 0 bases at V and 5 bases at J, with 16 bases between. Germline V lookup: CDR1 GTSNPN, CDR2 SVGIG (reference sequence). The CDR3 totals 15 residues. In DNA, the CDR3 is TGTGCCTGGAGTGTACGGGGGGGAATTTGGACTGAAGCTTTCTTT. Translated, it gives CAWSVRGGIWTEAFF.

V gene TRBV28 combines with J gene TRBJ1-2, with D possibly TRBD1 on 5 matching bases. CDR1 and CDR2 (germline): MDHEN, SYDVKM. The CDR3 has 14 residues. V was clipped by 6 bases and J by 5 bases, with 16 bases between them. CDR3 DNA sequence: TGTGCCAGCAGCCGACTGACAGTTACTTATGGCTACACCTTC. Protein sequence: CASSRLTVTYGYTF.

The chain has TRBV5-4 and TRBJ2-5; 11 nucleotides match TRBD1. Per the germline V gene, CDR1 is SGHNT and CDR2 is YYREEE (reference sequence). Germline trimming cut 4 bases from V and 5 bases from J; bases unmatched to any gene: 7. This CDR3 spans 15 amino acids. The chain's CDR3 is CASSPDRGRWETQYF. The CDR3 region has the DNA TGTGCCAGCAGCCCGGACAGGGGGCGCTGGGAGACCCAGTACTTC.

The genes are TRBV7-3 and TRBJ2-1; 10 nucleotides line up with TRBD2. Germline CDR1 SGHTA, CDR2 FQGTGA. This CDR3 has 16 amino acids. V was clipped by 5 bases and J by 4 bases; unmatched bases: 8. CDR3 region: CASSPHGTSVYNEQFF. CDR3 DNA sequence: TGTGCCAGCAGCCCCCATGGGACTAGCGTATACAATGAGCAGTTCTTC.

This chain uses TRBV30 with TRBJ2-1; 9 positions agree with TRBD2. The CDR3 has 14 residues. Germline values: CDR1 GTSNPN, CDR2 SVGIG (reference sequence). The J segment lost 9 bases and the V segment lost 1 base, leaving 7 bases of the junction unmatched. CDR3 loop: CAWSEVAGGGEQFF. The CDR3 DNA reads as TGTGCCTGGAGTGAGGTTGCGGGAGGGGGTGAGCAGTTCTTC.

The chain combines TRBV28 with TRBJ2-5; maybe TRBD2 (6 bases). CDR1 is MDHEN and CDR2 is SYDVKM in the germline V gene. The V gene lost 6 bases and the J gene lost 0 bases, with 14 bases spanning the gap. The CDR3 runs to 15 residues. CDR3 sequence reads: CASSSRRDYQETQYF. DNA of the CDR3: TGTGCCAGCAGCTCAAGGAGGGACTACCAAGAGACCCAGTACTTC.

The chain has TRBV7-8 and TRBJ2-7; weak D call: TRBD1 (6 bases). The CDR3 totals 13 residues. Trimming shortened V by 4 bases and J by 2 bases, and 9 bases separated the two germline ends. Germline CDR1 SGHVS, CDR2 FQNEAQ. In nucleotides, the CDR3 is TGTGCCAGCAGCTCGACAGGTACCTACGAGCAGTACTTC. It codes for CASSSTGTYEQYF.

V is TRBV28 and J is TRBJ1-2; no reliable D call. With 4 bases removed from V and 8 bases from J, the gap between germline ends came to 11 bases. The CDR3 is 12 amino acids. Germline assignment: CDR1 MDHEN and CDR2 SYDVKM. CDR3 residues: CASSSRRVGYTF. CDR3 bases: TGTGCCAGCAGTTCCCGACGGGTAGGCTACACCTTC.

The chain couples TRBV7-3 to TRBJ2-2, with unresolved D. From germline, CDR1 is SGHTA and CDR2 FQGTGA. This CDR3 contains 13 residues. Trimming left V 5 bases short and J 4 bases short, with 8 bases between. CDR3 in amino acids: CASSTRSTGELFF. The CDR3, as DNA: TGTGCCAGCAGCACCCGTAGCACCGGGGAGCTGTTTTTT.

The chain links TRBV19 to TRBJ1-5; D possibly corresponds to TRBD1 (5 bases). Germline CDR1 reads LNHDA; CDR2 reads SQIVND (reference sequence). The germline V and J ends were trimmed by 6 bases and 4 bases, with 22 bases remaining between them. The CDR3 spans 17 residues. The CDR3 here is CASSPLGMTDSNQPQHF. DNA for the CDR3: TGTGCCAGTAGCCCCCTGGGAATGACAGACTCGAATCAGCCCCAGCATTTT.

The rearrangement joins TRBV5-6 to TRBJ2-2; tentatively, D is TRBD2 (5 bases). Germline V gives CDR1 SGHDT, CDR2 YYEEEE. Trimming left V 1 base short and J 2 bases short, with 15 bases between. This CDR3 contains 17 residues. DNA of the CDR3: TGTGCCAGCAGCTTGTTCCAGACTATATTTAACACCGGGGAGCTGTTTTTT. Its protein is CASSLFQTIFNTGELFF.

The rearrangement uses TRBV5-4 and TRBJ2-5; the D gene is possibly TRBD2 (5 bases). CDR3 size: 13 residues. Trimming left V 0 bases short and J 4 bases short, with 7 bases between. The V gene's germline CDR1 is SGHNT and CDR2 YYREEE (reference sequence). Written as DNA, the CDR3 is TGTGCCAGCAGCTTGGAGGGAGTAGAGACCCAGTACTTC. Encoded protein: CASSLEGVETQYF.

This chain uses TRBV5-1 with TRBJ1-3; TRBD1 is a possible D gene (6 bases). The CDR3 is 17 amino acids. V was shortened by 1 base and J by 0 bases, with 14 bases between the two germline ends. CDR1 and CDR2 (germline): SGHRS, YFSETQ. The CDR3 reads CASSLSLGASSGNTIYF. The CDR3 DNA reads as TGCGCCAGCAGCTTGAGTCTGGGGGCGAGCTCTGGAAACACCATATATTTT.

This clone occurred a few times. The chain joins TRBV2 to TRBJ1-1, with no clear D. CDR3 size: 14 residues. V lost 6 bases, J lost 1 base, and 12 bases lay in between. The germline V gene has CDR1 SNHLY and CDR2 FYNNEI. The CDR3 protein is CASRRLNQNTEAFF. In DNA form, the CDR3 reads TGTGCCAGCAGACGCCTAAACCAGAACACTGAAGCTTTCTTT.

CDR3 coding DNA: TGTGCCATCAGTGAGTCGGACAGGGGGCATGAAAAACTGTTTTTT. Encoded protein: CAISESDRGHEKLFF. The chain carries TRBV10-3 and TRBJ1-4; 11 nucleotides line up with TRBD1. V lost 0 bases to trimming and J lost 6 bases; unmatched junction nucleotides: 0. The CDR3 length is 15 residues. Per the germline V gene, CDR1 is ENHRY and CDR2 is SYGVKD.

The gene calls are TRBV29-1 and TRBJ2-1, with D unresolved. Trimming removed 2 bases at V and 0 bases at J, with 8 bases between. Germline CDR1 is SQVTM and CDR2 is ANQGSEA. CDR3 length: 14 amino acids. In DNA form, the CDR3 reads TGCAGCGTTGAACTTAGTGGCTCCTACAATGAGCAGTTCTTC. It specifies CSVELSGSYNEQFF.

This chain uses TRBV19 with TRBJ2-3; tentative D call: TRBD1 (5 bases). CDR3 length: 16 amino acids. CDR1 LNHDA and CDR2 SQIVND come from the germline V gene (reference sequence). The V and J ends lost 3 bases and 2 bases respectively, with 15 bases between them. The CDR3 DNA follows: TGTGCCAGTAGTATGCAACGACAGCTACACACAGATACGCAGTATTTT. It translates to CASSMQRQLHTDTQYF. Full variable domain (rest looked up from reference TRBV19 and TRBJ2-3): DGGITQSPKYLFRKEGQNVTLSCEQNLNHDAMYWYRQDPGQGLRLIYYSQIVNDFQKGDIAEGYSVSREKKESFPLTVTSAQKNPTAFYLCASSMQRQLHTDTQYFGPGTRLTVL.

The CDR3 DNA sequence: TGTGCCAGCTCACCAGAGTATCGTACGGGACAGGCTGCAACTAATGAAAAACTGTTTTTT. It codes for CASSPEYRTGQAATNEKLFF. This sequence joins TRBV18 and TRBJ1-4, with 8 bases matching TRBD1. CDR1 and CDR2 (germline): KGHSH, LQKENI. Germline trimming cut 2 bases from V and 0 bases from J; bases unmatched to any gene: 14. There are 20 residues in the CDR3.